Sequencing of this T cell receptor beta chain was carried out in a study of PD-1 blockade in classical Hodgkin lymphoma. Exposure to brentuximab vedotin varied, and each patient had relapsed following autologous stem cell transplantation. Magnetic negative selection isolated CD8+ T cells from thawed PBMCs. Best response was recorded as complete response, partial response or progressive disease. Sequencing was performed with immunoSEQ multiplex PCR; in TCRdb, only in-frame clones are kept and a portion is missing. The repertoire holds about 27,000 clones, with 70% to 90% as singletons. Germline V CDR1 and CDR2: MDHEN, SYDVKM. The CDR3 contains 14 residues. V lost 6 bases and J lost 1, with 12 bases in between.

This material consisted of CD8+ T cells from blood, taken at baseline. This receptor was identified in a human donor with classical Hodgkin lymphoma. The chain is built from TRBV28 and TRBJ1-1; D uncertain. CDR3 sequence (DNA): TGTGCCAGCAGACAAAGACAATCGAACACTGAAGCTTTCTTT. Protein: CASRQRQSNTEAFF.